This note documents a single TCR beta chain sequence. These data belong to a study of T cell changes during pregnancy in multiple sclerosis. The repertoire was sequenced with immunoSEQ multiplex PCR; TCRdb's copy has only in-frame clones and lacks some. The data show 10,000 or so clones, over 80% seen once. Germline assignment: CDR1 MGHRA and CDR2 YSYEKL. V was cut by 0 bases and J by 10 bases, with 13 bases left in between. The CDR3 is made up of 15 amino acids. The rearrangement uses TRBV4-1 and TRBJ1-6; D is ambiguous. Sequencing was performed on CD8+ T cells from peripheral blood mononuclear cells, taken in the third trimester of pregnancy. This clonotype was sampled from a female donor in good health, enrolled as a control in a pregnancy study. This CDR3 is CASSQEGYGESPLHF. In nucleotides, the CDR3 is TGCGCCAGCAGCCAAGAAGGATACGGAGAGTCACCCCTCCACTTT.